This is a list of T cell receptor beta chains from one sample in a study of shared clonotypes between healthy human individuals. Assay: immunoSEQ multiplex PCR; the TCRdb copy retains only in-frame clones and omits some. Here the sample spans about 480,000 clones, 75% to 80% being singletons. The sample comprised PBMCs. The receptors derive from a woman aged 40 to 55 in good health. Some clones in this sample may be carry-over from other donors' samples. Each CDR3 is given with its conserved first and last residue. A D gene is named only where the DNA matches it firmly. Not all rows give a size; the values are once, few, many and, for expanded clones, a class.

d_call	v_call	clone_size	j_call	cdr3_nt	cdr3_aa
TRBD1	TRBV19	NA	TRBJ1-5	TGTGCCAGTAGTATAGACCTGGGACAGGGCCTCAATCAGCCCCAGCATTTT	CASSIDLGQGLNQPQHF
NA	TRBV6-1	NA	TRBJ2-7	TGTGCCAGCAGTGCGTCTCGGGACGTCGAGCAGTACTTC	CASSASRDVEQYF
TRBD1	TRBV19	NA	TRBJ1-2	TGTGCCAGTAGCCTTCCCGGACAGGCTGACTATGGCTACACCTTC	CASSLPGQADYGYTF
TRBD2	TRBV6-1	once	TRBJ2-7	TGTGCCAGCAGTGGTGGGACTAGCGGATCCTACGAGCAGTACTTC	CASSGGTSGSYEQYF
NA	TRBV6-4	NA	TRBJ2-1	TGTGCCAGCAGTGAGAGAGCCGGGTCCTACAATGAGCAGTTCTTC	CASSERAGSYNEQFF
NA	TRBV30	NA	TRBJ1-1	TGTGCCTGGTCTCAGGGTTGGGGGGCTGAAGCTTTCTTT	CAWSQGWGAEAFF
TRBD2	TRBV11-2	NA	TRBJ2-3	TGTGCCAGCAGGCCCTGGGGGGGACTACCCACAGATACGCAGTATTTT	CASRPWGGLPTDTQYF
NA	TRBV30	NA	TRBJ2-7	TGTGCCTGGAGTGTTCTCTCGGACGAGCAGTACTTC	CAWSVLSDEQYF
NA	TRBV21-1	NA	TRBJ1-2	TGTGCCAGCAGCAAAGCGAGAGAACTGATCATCTATGGCTACACCTTC	CASSKARELIIYGYTF
NA	TRBV10-3	once	TRBJ2-5	TGTGCCATCAGTGGGTCCTCAGAGACCCAGTACTTC	CAISGSSETQYF
NA	TRBV5-6	NA	TRBJ2-5	TGTGCCAGCAGCCCAACTGGGGTACAAGAGACCCAGTACTTC	CASSPTGVQETQYF
TRBD1	TRBV2	NA	TRBJ1-6	TGTGCCAGTACCCCACAGGGGGCCAATTCACCCCTCCACTTT	CASTPQGANSPLHF
NA	TRBV19	many	TRBJ2-3	TGTGCCAGTAGTACCCGCTACAGCGCTAGCACAGATACGCAGTATTTT	CASSTRYSASTDTQYF
TRBD2	TRBV7-8	once	TRBJ2-1	TGTGCCAGCAGCTTACTAGCGGGATCCCACAATGAGCAGTTCTTC	CASSLLAGSHNEQFF
NA	TRBV18	once	TRBJ2-3	TGTGCCAGCTCACCATCGGGGGCAGATACGCAGTATTTT	CASSPSGADTQYF
NA	TRBV6-1	once	TRBJ2-7	TGTGCCAGTGCCCGTGCTAACGGTGATTCGGGGGAGCAGTACTTC	CASARANGDSGEQYF
NA	TRBV18	NA	TRBJ2-6	TGTGCCAGCTCACCAGGAGGGGAAGGGGCCAACGTCCTGACTTTC	CASSPGGEGANVLTF
TRBD1	TRBV9	NA	TRBJ2-7	TGTGCCAGCAGCGTTACGAGGGACAGTCCCTACGAGCAGTACTTC	CASSVTRDSPYEQYF
NA	TRBV7-9	NA	TRBJ2-3	TGTGCCAGCAGCTTATCTTTGGGTGAAGGACGCACAGATACGCAGTATTTT	CASSLSLGEGRTDTQYF
NA	TRBV7-6	NA	TRBJ1-1	TGTGCCAGCAGTACCATGGGCGGGGGAGCTTTCTTT	CASSTMGGGAFF
NA	TRBV27	NA	TRBJ1-1	TGTGCCAGCAGTTTACCCCCCCCCAGGGACGGGGGGGACACTGAAGCTTTCTTT	CASSLPPPRDGGDTEAFF
NA	TRBV4-2	NA	TRBJ1-1	TGTGCCAGCAGCCAAGATCTGGGGTTTCTTAACACTGAAGCTTTCTTT	CASSQDLGFLNTEAFF
NA	TRBV28	NA	TRBJ1-5	TGTGCCAGCAGTTTTGATGGGTTTGTCCAGCCCCAGCATTTT	CASSFDGFVQPQHF
NA	TRBV11-2	NA	TRBJ1-1	TGTGCCAGCAGCTCACGGGGGCCGGACACTGAAGCTTTCTTT	CASSSRGPDTEAFF
TRBD1	TRBV5-1	NA	TRBJ2-7	TGCGCCAGCAGCTCCGGGACAGGGGTCGCCGAGCAGTACTTC	CASSSGTGVAEQYF
TRBD1	TRBV5-1	once	TRBJ2-4	TGCGCCAGCAGCGGGACAGGGGGCGAAAACATTCAGTACTTC	CASSGTGGENIQYF
TRBD2	TRBV9	NA	TRBJ2-1	TGTGCCAGCAGCGTAGGGGATAGAGGGACTATCTCCTACAATGAGCAGTTCTTC	CASSVGDRGTISYNEQFF
NA	TRBV29-1	NA	TRBJ1-2	TGCAGCGTTGTTCTGGGCCGGGGCTACACCTTC	CSVVLGRGYTF
NA	TRBV28	NA	TRBJ1-2	TGTGCCAGCAGTTCCCGGACGGCGTTAAACTATGGCTACACCTTC	CASSSRTALNYGYTF
NA	TRBV19	NA	TRBJ1-5	TGTGCCAGTGGGGCCGACTGGGATCAGCCCCAGCATTTT	CASGADWDQPQHF
TRBD2	TRBV28	once	TRBJ2-1	TGTGCCAGCAGTTTTAGTCTAGCGGGTTACAATGAGCAGTTCTTC	CASSFSLAGYNEQFF
NA	TRBV25-1	NA	TRBJ2-7	TGTGCCACCGTGAGGTATTGGCTTTCAACACTTTACGAGCAGTACTTC	CATVRYWLSTLYEQYF
NA	TRBV27	NA	TRBJ1-2	TGTGCCAGCAGTTTAGGGGCCACATTCTATGGCTACACCTTC	CASSLGATFYGYTF